This TCR beta chain is from a study of PD-L1 blockade in urothelial cancer. Study-wide context: Patients with male sex and bladder-origin urothelial cancer accounted for twenty-five of 29 enrolled. From 0 to 3 prior chemotherapy regimens had been given to the patients. Blood samples had a median of approximately 150,000 T cells, roughly 83,000 unique TCRs, and clonality 0.08 to 0.09.

General study results and limits: Better survival was forecast by a pretreatment blood TCR clonality below the median.

Here immunoSEQ multiplex PCR was the method, and the copy in TCRdb shows in-frame clones only, minus some. Among approximately 71,000 clones listed, 84% were seen once. As regards this clone: Antigen unknown.

CDR1 WNHNN and CDR2 SYGVQD come from the germline V gene (reference sequence). V was shortened by 7 bases and J by 2 bases, with 13 bases between the two germline ends. This CDR3 is 14 amino acids long. Documented time point: pretreatment peripheral blood. V is TRBV10-1 and J is TRBJ2-3; possible D gene TRBD2, 6 bases. This sequence was found in a woman aged 70 to 79 with urothelial cancer. This material consisted of PBMCs, taken around atezolizumab (anti-PD-L1) treatment. The DNA of the CDR3 is TGCGCCAGCAAGGAGGGGCCCCACACAGATACGCAGTATTTT. It translates to CASKEGPHTDTQYF.